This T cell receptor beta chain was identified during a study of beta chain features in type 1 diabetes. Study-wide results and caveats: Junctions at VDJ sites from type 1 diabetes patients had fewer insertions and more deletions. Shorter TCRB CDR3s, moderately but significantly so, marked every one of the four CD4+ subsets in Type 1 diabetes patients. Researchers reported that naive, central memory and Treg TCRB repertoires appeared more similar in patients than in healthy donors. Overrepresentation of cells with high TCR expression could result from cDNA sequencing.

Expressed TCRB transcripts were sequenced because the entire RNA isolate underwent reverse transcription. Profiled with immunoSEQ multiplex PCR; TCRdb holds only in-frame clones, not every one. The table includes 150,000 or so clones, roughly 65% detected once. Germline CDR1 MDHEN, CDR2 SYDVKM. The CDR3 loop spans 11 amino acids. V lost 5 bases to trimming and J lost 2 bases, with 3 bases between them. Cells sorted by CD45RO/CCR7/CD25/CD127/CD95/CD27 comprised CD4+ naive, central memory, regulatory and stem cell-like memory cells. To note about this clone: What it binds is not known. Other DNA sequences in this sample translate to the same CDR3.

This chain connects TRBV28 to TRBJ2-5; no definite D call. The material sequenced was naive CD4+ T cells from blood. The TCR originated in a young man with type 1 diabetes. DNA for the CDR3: TGTGCCAGCAGTGTTCAAGAGACCCAGTACTTC. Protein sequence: CASSVQETQYF.